What follows are 15 T cell receptor beta chains derived from one specimen sequenced in a study. One entry per CDR3 protein, called by TCRdb with MiXCR from the 5' RACE reads. The top ten hold around 5% of the sample, which has some 7,900 distinct CDR3 sequences, around 56% seen once. The sample was memory CD4+ T cells sorted from a lymph node. Regarding subset: memory CD4+ T cells, CD4+CD45RO+CD25-. The receptor source for this set is a female donor with breast cancer.

CDR3 DNA sequence: TGCAGCGTTGAGCCCGGGAGCACAGATACGCAGTATTTT. Amino acids: CSVEPGSTDTQYF. V gene TRBV29-1 combines with J gene TRBJ2-3; D remains ambiguous. V was cut by 3 bases and J by 0 bases, with 7 bases left in between. This CDR3 is built from 13 residues. Germline CDR1 reads SQVTM; CDR2 reads ANQGSEA.

This clonotype was counted only a few times. CDR3 sequence: CSATPGLASVTQYF. The CDR3 coding sequence is TGCAGTGCCACCCCGGGACTAGCTTCGGTGACCCAGTACTTC. The chain recombines TRBV20-1 with TRBJ2-5, with 9 bases identical to TRBD2. The CDR3 runs 14 residues. Germline V gene data show CDR1 as DFQATT and CDR2 as SNEGSKA (reference sequence). Germline trimming cut 6 bases from V and 7 bases from J; bases unmatched to any gene: 12.

Concerning this clonotype itself: Given a much more abundant clone one base away, this may be a read error. This rearrangement joins TRBV18 to TRBJ2-5; 10 bases fit TRBD1. This CDR3 region has 14 residues. CDR1 and CDR2 (germline): KGHSH, LQKENI. DNA for the CDR3: TGTGCCAGCTCACCGGGGACAGGGGACGAGACCCAGTGCTTC. Protein product: CASSPGTGDETQCF.

This clonotype has only a few counts. The chain combines TRBV3-1 with TRBJ1-1; no reliable D call. The CDR3 length is 11 residues. V was cut by 4 bases and J by 11 bases, with 11 bases left in between. The germline CDR1 and CDR2 sequences are LGHDT and YNNKEL (reference sequence). The CDR3 spells CASSRRDVAFF. The DNA of the CDR3 is TGTGCCAGCAGCCGCCGGGATGTTGCTTTCTTT.

The CDR3 region is CASSLRTSPPGELFF. The CDR3 DNA reads as TGTGCCAGCAGCTTAAGGACTAGTCCCCCCGGGGAGCTGTTTTTT. The chain links TRBV7-3 to TRBJ2-2; 7 bases map to TRBD2. CDR3 length: 15 residues. The junction had 5 bases not matched to a gene; V was cut back by 1 base and J by 6 bases. Germline-derived CDR1 and CDR2 are SGHTA and FQGTGA.

V and J are TRBV7-2 and TRBJ2-1, with 12 bases that match TRBD2. The V gene's germline CDR1 is SGHTA and CDR2 FQGNSA. This CDR3 region has 16 residues. V shed 5 bases and J 8 bases; nucleotides not matched to a gene: 10. The CDR3 here is CASSPILAGGPYEQFF. The CDR3 region has the DNA TGTGCCAGCAGCCCTATCCTAGCGGGAGGGCCCTATGAGCAGTTCTTC. Using reference TRBV7-2 and TRBJ2-1 for the parts outside the CDR3, the full variable domain is GAGVSQSPSNKVTEKGKDVELRCDPISGHTALYWYRQSLGQGLEFLIYFQGNSAPDKSGLPSDRFSAERTGGSVSTLTIQRTQQEDSAVYLCASSPILAGGPYEQFFGPGTRLTVL.

This clonotype has only a few counts. The chain links TRBV12-3 or TRBV12-4 to TRBJ2-3; D is unresolved. This CDR3 has 12 residues. V was cut by 7 bases and J by 1 base, with 6 bases left in between. In DNA, the CDR3 is TGTGCCAGCAAATGGGGCACAGATACGCAGTATTTT. Translated: CASKWGTDTQYF.

This rearrangement joins TRBV29-1 to TRBJ1-4; D gene unclear. The CDR3 spans 11 residues. CDR1 SQVTM and CDR2 ANQGSEA come from the germline V gene. The V end lost 1 base, the J end lost 11 bases, and 8 bases lay between the germline ends. The CDR3 nucleotides read TGCAGCGTTGAAGGGGGAGGGAAACTGTTTTTT. Translated, it gives CSVEGGGKLFF.

In its sample, this clonotype ranks as medium-sized. The chain links TRBV10-3 to TRBJ1-1; D is perhaps TRBD1 (5 bases). Trimming took off 2 bases at V and 0 bases at J, with 10 bases between the two ends. In germline, CDR1 is ENHRY, CDR2 SYGVKD. CDR3 size: 15 residues. The CDR3 DNA sequence: TGTGCCATCAGTGAGGGAGGGGCGCTGAACACTGAAGCTTTCTTT. Protein sequence: CAISEGGALNTEAFF.

This clonotype has just a few counts. In DNA form, the CDR3 reads TGCGCCAGCAGCTTGGACAGGGTCGACACCGGGGAGCTGTTTTTT. Translating gives CASSLDRVDTGELFF. This chain connects TRBV5-1 to TRBJ2-2; perhaps TRBD1 as D (6 bases). Germline CDR1 is SGHRS and CDR2 is YFSETQ. This CDR3 is 15 amino acids long. V was cut by 0 bases and J by 3 bases, with 9 bases left in between.

The genes are TRBV20-1 and TRBJ2-3; D is possibly TRBD1 or TRBD2 (5 bases each). V lost 4 bases and J 2 bases, leaving 10 bases between the germline ends. The CDR3 extends over 13 amino acids. CDR1 is DFQATT and CDR2 is SNEGSKA in the germline V gene (reference sequence). CDR3 bases: TGCAGTGCTACGGGACCAAACACAGATACGCAGTATTTT. This gives the protein CSATGPNTDTQYF.

J is TRBJ1-2 and V is TRBV4-1; 7 nucleotides match TRBD1. The V and J ends lost 0 bases and 14 bases, in that order; junction bases with no gene match: 12. The V gene's germline CDR1 is MGHRA and CDR2 YSYEKL. The CDR3 is made up of 14 amino acids. The CDR3 bases are TGCGCCAGCAGCCAAGAATGGGGGGGGACAGTTCAGACCTTC. Translated, it gives CASSQEWGGTVQTF.

This clonotype was counted between two and nine times. The V and J genes are TRBV6-5 and TRBJ2-5; D uncertain. The germline V and J ends were trimmed by 5 bases and 4 bases, with 11 bases remaining between them. This CDR3 has 13 amino acids. Germline CDR1 and CDR2: MNHEY and SVGAGI. The CDR3 nucleotides read TGTGCCAGCAGTGAAACATTCGGAGAGACCCAGTACTTC. It is translated as CASSETFGETQYF.

On this clonotype itself: This clone may be a read error of a much larger clone one base away. V is TRBV20-1 and J is TRBJ2-1, with D possibly matching TRBD2 (5 bases). The ends were cut back, 1 base at V and 0 bases at J, with 13 bases in the middle. In germline, CDR1 is DFQATT, CDR2 SNEGSKA (reference sequence). CDR3 length: 16 amino acids. CDR3 nucleotides: TGCAGTGCTAGAGGTGTGGGGAGTAGCTCCTACAATGAGCAGTTCTTC. Its protein is CSARGVGSSSYNEQFF.

J is TRBJ2-1 and V is TRBV6-2 or TRBV6-3; the match to TRBD2 covers 9 bases. From germline, CDR1 is MNHEY and CDR2 SVGEGT. This CDR3 contains 16 residues. J gave up 2 bases and V 0 bases, and 2 bases lay outside the gene matches. The CDR3 DNA reads TGTGCCAGCAGTTACTCCGGCGGGAGGGCCTACAATGAGCAGTTCTTC. Translation: CASSYSGGRAYNEQFF.